The T cell receptor (beta chain) described here comes from a study of T cell repertoires and HLA-DP antigens. Overall study results and limits: Sorted CD137+ cells had clonality around 0.39 against both alloantigens, versus about 0.04 pre-culture.

Germline loops: CDR1 MNHNY, CDR2 SVGAGI (reference sequence). The CDR3 spans 15 residues. Trimming at V came to 2 bases and at J to 3 bases, leaving 2 bases not matched to a gene. Only in-frame clones appear in the TCRdb table, and some are missing; sequencing was by immunoSEQ multiplex PCR. The table lists 65,000 to 90,000 clones, just under 80% of them singletons. In regard to this clone: Its specificity is not known.

The sequencing sample was made of CD4+ T cells from PBMCs. The receptor was derived from a man aged 60-69 years in good health and CMV-seronegative. The chain recombines TRBV6-6 with TRBJ1-1, with 11 bases that match TRBD1. The DNA of the CDR3 is TGTGCCAGCAGTTACCGGGGACAGGGGGACACTGAAGCTTTCTTT. It specifies CASSYRGQGDTEAFF.